The 13 T cell receptor beta chains given below trace back to one sample, sequenced in a study of blood T cell repertoires in COVID-19. Measured with immunoSEQ multiplex PCR; TCRdb has only the in-frame clones, and not every one. Among about 33,000 clones listed, 84% were seen once. Sample: peripheral blood. These receptors came from a human donor in a cohort sampled during active COVID-19.

The rearrangement links TRBV7-3 to TRBJ1-1; 8 nucleotides agree with TRBD1. The trim removed 5 bases at V and 3 bases at J, leaving 8 bases unmatched. Germline V gives CDR1 SGHTA, CDR2 FQGTGA. The CDR3 has 15 residues. DNA for the CDR3: TGTGCCAGCAGCCGACAGGGGAGTAAGGACACTGAAGCTTTCTTT. Translated: CASSRQGSKDTEAFF. Together with reference TRBV7-3 and TRBJ1-1, the CDR3 gives the full variable domain: GAGVSQTPSNKVTEKGKYVELRCDPISGHTALYWYRQSLGQGPEFLIYFQGTGAADDSGLPNDRFFAVRPEGSVSTLKIQRTERGDSAVYLCASSRQGSKDTEAFFGQGTRLTVV.

The chain combines TRBV10-2 with TRBJ2-5; TRBD1 agrees at 11 bases. Per the germline V gene, CDR1 is WSHSY and CDR2 is SAAADI. The ends lost 6 bases at V and 2 bases at J; junction bases unmatched: 5. CDR3 length: 15 residues. CDR3 sequence: CASSTGQGAQETQYF. CDR3 in DNA: TGCGCCAGCAGCACTGGACAGGGGGCGCAAGAGACCCAGTACTTC.

The chain is built from TRBV4-3 and TRBJ1-1; D is ambiguous. The V end was cut by 2 bases, the J end by 10 bases, with 14 bases between. From germline, CDR1 is LGHNA and CDR2 YSLEER. The CDR3 totals 13 residues. In DNA, the CDR3 is TGCGCCAGCAGCCAAAGCCACGAGGTAGGAGCTTTCTTT. Its protein is CASSQSHEVGAFF.

The J gene is TRBJ1-5, the V gene TRBV6-5; TRBD1 agrees at 8 bases. V trimming: 0 bases; J trimming: 2 bases; junction bases outside the gene matches: 3. CDR3 length equals 16 residues. Germline V lookup: CDR1 MNHEY, CDR2 SVGAGI. The CDR3 spells CASSYSRGPGNQPQHF. In DNA form, the CDR3 reads TGTGCCAGCAGTTACTCCAGGGGGCCGGGCAATCAGCCCCAGCATTTT.

The CDR3 nucleotides are TGTGCCTGGAGCCCGATCCAGGCAGGGTCCTACGAGCAGTACTTC. Translation: CAWSPIQAGSYEQYF. The chain links TRBV30 to TRBJ2-7; maybe TRBD1 (5 bases). Germline V gives CDR1 GTSNPN, CDR2 SVGIG (reference sequence). Trimming left V 3 bases short and J 1 base short, with 16 bases between. The CDR3 length is 15 residues.

This sequence joins TRBV7-8 and TRBJ1-6; D not certain. V was clipped by 3 bases and J by 10 bases, with 10 bases between them. The CDR3 is made up of 13 amino acids. Germline loops: CDR1 SGHVS, CDR2 FQNEAQ. The CDR3 coding sequence is TGTGCCAGCAGCTTGCAGGCCCTCTCACCCCTCCACTTT. Amino acid sequence: CASSLQALSPLHF.

This clone was detected once. The chain recombines TRBV12-5 with TRBJ1-3; unclear D gene. V lost 6 bases and J 4 bases, leaving 16 bases between the germline ends. Germline-derived CDR1 and CDR2 are LGHNT and FRNRAP. The CDR3 length is 15 residues. The CDR3 region has the DNA TGTGCTAGTGGGAAACGAGCCCTGCGGGGAAACACCATATATTTT. Amino acids: CASGKRALRGNTIYF.

This clone was seen just once. The chain joins TRBV7-2 to TRBJ2-2; the match to TRBD2 covers 9 bases. The CDR3 runs to 17 residues. V shed 2 bases and J 6 bases; nucleotides not matched to a gene: 10. Germline V lookup: CDR1 SGHTA, CDR2 FQGNSA. The CDR3 loop reads CASSLSLAGDVPGELFF. For the CDR3, the DNA is TGTGCCAGCAGCTTATCTTTAGCGGGGGACGTCCCCGGGGAGCTGTTTTTT. Looking up the rest from reference TRBV7-2 and TRBJ2-2 gives the full variable domain: GAGVSQSPSNKVTEKGKDVELRCDPISGHTALYWYRQSLGQGLEFLIYFQGNSAPDKSGLPSDRFSAERTGGSVSTLTIQRTQQEDSAVYLCASSLSLAGDVPGELFFGEGSRLTVL.

The chain has TRBV3-1 (or the pseudogene TRBV3-2) and TRBJ1-4; maybe TRBD1 (6 bases). The germline V gene encodes CDR1 LGHDT and CDR2 YNNKEL (reference sequence). V was pared by 2 bases and J by 4 bases, with 14 bases between. This CDR3 comprises 16 residues. The CDR3 loop reads CASSQLGGRGNEKLFF. CDR3 DNA sequence: TGTGCCAGCAGCCAACTCGGGGGGCGGGGTAATGAAAAACTGTTTTTT.

The rearrangement joins TRBV19 to TRBJ1-4; D is uncertain. Trimming took 3 bases from V and 2 from J, leaving 10 bases between them. CDR1 and CDR2 from the germline V gene are LNHDA and SQIVND (reference sequence). The length of the CDR3 is 15 residues. The CDR3 coding sequence is TGTGCCAGTAGTATTCCCCAAGCGACTAATGAAAAACTGTTTTTT. Its protein product is CASSIPQATNEKLFF.

V gene TRBV27 combines with J gene TRBJ2-3; D is perhaps TRBD1 (5 bases). CDR3 length equals 14 residues. Trimming pared 5 bases from V and 6 bases from J, leaving 15 bases between. The germline gives CDR1 MNHEY, CDR2 SMNVEV (reference sequence). The CDR3, as DNA: TGTGCCAGCAGTCCAGGGTCTAAAGGGGATACGCAGTATTTT. This codes for CASSPGSKGDTQYF.

The rearrangement joins TRBV7-2 to TRBJ1-2; TRBD1 agrees at 7 bases. Trimming took 1 base from V and 2 from J; bases not matched to a gene: 7. Germline V CDR1 and CDR2: SGHTA, FQGNSA. The CDR3 extends over 16 amino acids. This CDR3 reads CASSLGGGQANYGYTF. Written as DNA, the CDR3 is TGTGCCAGCAGCTTAGGGGGTGGACAGGCCAACTATGGCTACACCTTC.

The chain recombines TRBV7-9 with TRBJ2-2; 7 bases agree with TRBD2. This CDR3 is built from 18 residues. The V and J ends lost 4 bases and 1 base, in that order; junction bases with no gene match: 12. The V gene's germline CDR1 is SEHNR and CDR2 FQNEAQ (reference sequence). CDR3 in amino acids: CASSSPIRTRRNTGELFF. CDR3 coding DNA: TGTGCCAGCAGCTCGCCGATTAGGACTAGAAGGAACACCGGGGAGCTGTTTTTT.